By share, the clone carrying this TCR beta chain ranks as large (0.1 to 1%). These data come from a study of metastatic and nonmetastatic thyroid tumors. Until they underwent thyroid surgery, no patient had received any treatment. J gave up 4 bases and V 4 bases, and 5 bases lay outside the gene matches. The CDR3 totals 16 residues. Germline values: CDR1 MNHEY, CDR2 SMNVEV (reference sequence). TCRdb re-called clones via MiXCR from the PCR reads. In the table there are about 2,000 clones, roughly 24% of which are singletons. Sequenced sample: adjacent normal tissue. The chain carries TRBV27 and TRBJ1-6, with 9 bases lining up with TRBD1. This clonotype was sampled from a male donor with papillary thyroid cancer or a benign thyroid nodule (not recorded which). Some clones in this sample may be carry-over from other donors' samples. CDR3 DNA sequence: TGTGCCAGCAGTTCATACAGGGGGCTTTATAATTCACCCCTCCACTTT. It encodes CASSSYRGLYNSPLHF.